Below, one T cell receptor (beta chain) is given with its context. The data originate from a study of blood T cell repertoires in COVID-19. On the study more broadly: Samples representing acute and convalescent COVID-19 were sourced from the United States, Italy and Spain.

Under the authors' procedure: Counts of nucleated cells, estimated from reference gene primer amplification, were obtained. Libraries were prepared by immunoSEQ multiplex PCR; TCRdb keeps only in-frame clonotypes and omits some of them. V and J calls and clone size are given by that table; D and trimming were obtained from the DNA. The sample lists under 400,000 clones; about 87% were seen once. Germline CDR1 MGHRA, CDR2 YSYEKL. CDR3 size: 14 residues. V lost 8 bases and J lost 7; bases outside the gene matches: 5. Patients of the Seattle cohort, enrolled during active infection, were followed longitudinally.

This sequence was found in a woman in her thirties with COVID-19, enrolled during active disease. Sample: peripheral blood. The genes are TRBV4-1 and TRBJ2-2; the match to TRBD2 covers 12 bases. CDR3 nucleotides: TGCGCCAGCCGACTAGCGGGAGTGAGCGGGGAGCTGTTTTTT. It specifies CASRLAGVSGELFF.